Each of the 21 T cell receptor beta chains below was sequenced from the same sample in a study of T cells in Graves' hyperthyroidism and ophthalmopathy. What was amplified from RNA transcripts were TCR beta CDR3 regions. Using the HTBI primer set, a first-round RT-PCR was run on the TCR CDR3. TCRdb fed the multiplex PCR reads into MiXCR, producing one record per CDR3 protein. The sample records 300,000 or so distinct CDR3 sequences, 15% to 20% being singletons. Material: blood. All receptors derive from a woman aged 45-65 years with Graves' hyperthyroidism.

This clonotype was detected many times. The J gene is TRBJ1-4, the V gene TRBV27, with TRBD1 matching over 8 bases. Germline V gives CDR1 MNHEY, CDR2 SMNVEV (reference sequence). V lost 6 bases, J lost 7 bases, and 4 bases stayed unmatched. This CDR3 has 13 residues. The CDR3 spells CASRDRAGEKLFF. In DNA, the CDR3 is TGTGCCAGCAGGGACAGGGCGGGTGAAAAACTGTTTTTT. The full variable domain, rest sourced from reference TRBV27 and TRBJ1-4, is EAQVTQNPRYLITVTGKKLTVTCSQNMNHEYMSWYRQDPGLGLRQIYYSMNVEVTDKGDVPEGYKVSRKEKRNFPLILESPSPNQTSLYFCASRDRAGEKLFFGSGTQLSVL.

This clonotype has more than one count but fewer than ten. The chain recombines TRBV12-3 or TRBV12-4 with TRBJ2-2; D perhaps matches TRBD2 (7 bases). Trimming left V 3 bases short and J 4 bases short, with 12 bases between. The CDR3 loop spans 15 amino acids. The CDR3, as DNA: TGTGCCAGCAGTTTGGGAGGGGGGGTCACCGGGGAGCTGTTTTTT. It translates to CASSLGGGVTGELFF.

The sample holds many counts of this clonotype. The CDR3 DNA reads as TGTGCCAGCTACAGGGGGCGGGACACTGAAGCTTTCTTT. Translated, it gives CASYRGRDTEAFF. The chain links TRBV5-5 to TRBJ1-1; 9 bases are a match to TRBD1. Germline V lookup: CDR1 SGHKS, CDR2 YYEKEE (reference sequence). The V gene end was trimmed by 7 bases and the J gene end by 3 bases; junction bases not matched to a gene: 4. The CDR3 runs to 13 residues.

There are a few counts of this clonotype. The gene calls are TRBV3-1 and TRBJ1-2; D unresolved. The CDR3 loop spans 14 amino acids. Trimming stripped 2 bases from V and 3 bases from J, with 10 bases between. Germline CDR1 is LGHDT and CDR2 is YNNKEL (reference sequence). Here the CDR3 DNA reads TGTGCCAGCAGCCAACGAGACATACACTATGGCTACACCTTC. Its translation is CASSQRDIHYGYTF. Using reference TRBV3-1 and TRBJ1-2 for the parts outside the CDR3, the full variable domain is DTAVSQTPKYLVTQMGNDKSIKCEQNLGHDTMYWYKQDSKKFLKIMFSYNNKELIINETVPNRFSPKSPDKAHLNLHINSLELGDSAVYFCASSQRDIHYGYTFGSGTRLTVV.

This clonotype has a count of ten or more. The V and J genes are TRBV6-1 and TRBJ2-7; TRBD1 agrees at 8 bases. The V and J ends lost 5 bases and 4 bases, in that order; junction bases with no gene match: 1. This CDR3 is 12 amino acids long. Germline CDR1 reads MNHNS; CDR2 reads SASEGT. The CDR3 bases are TGTGCCAGCAGTCGGGACAGGTACGAGCAGTACTTC. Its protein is CASSRDRYEQYF.

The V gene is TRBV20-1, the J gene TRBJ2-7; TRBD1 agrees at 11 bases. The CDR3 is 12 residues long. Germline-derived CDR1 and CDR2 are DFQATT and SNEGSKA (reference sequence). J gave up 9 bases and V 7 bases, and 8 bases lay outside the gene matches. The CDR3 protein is CSVPGQGDGQYF. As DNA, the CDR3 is TGCAGTGTCCCGGGACAGGGGGACGGGCAGTACTTC.

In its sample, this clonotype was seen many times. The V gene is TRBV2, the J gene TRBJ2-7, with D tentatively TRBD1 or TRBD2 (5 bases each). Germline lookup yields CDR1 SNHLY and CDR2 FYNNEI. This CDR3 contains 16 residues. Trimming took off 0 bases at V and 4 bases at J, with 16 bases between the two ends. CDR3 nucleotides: TGTGCCAGCAGTGAAGCCAGGGATGGGGGTAGTTACGAGCAGTACGTC. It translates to CASSEARDGGSYEQYV.

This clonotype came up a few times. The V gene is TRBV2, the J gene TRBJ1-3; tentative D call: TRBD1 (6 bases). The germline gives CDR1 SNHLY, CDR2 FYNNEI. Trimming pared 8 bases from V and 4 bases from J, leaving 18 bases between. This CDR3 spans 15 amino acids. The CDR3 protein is CASQETGTIGNTIYF. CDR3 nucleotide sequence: TGTGCCAGCCAAGAGACAGGAACTATCGGAAACACCATATATTTT.

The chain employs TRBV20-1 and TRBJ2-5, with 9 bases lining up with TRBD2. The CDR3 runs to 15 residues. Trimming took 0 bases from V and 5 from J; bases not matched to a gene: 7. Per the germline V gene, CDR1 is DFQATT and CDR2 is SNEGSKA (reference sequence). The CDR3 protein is CSARDIAGEGETQYF. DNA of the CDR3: TGCAGTGCTAGAGATATAGCGGGAGAGGGGGAGACCCAGTACTTC.

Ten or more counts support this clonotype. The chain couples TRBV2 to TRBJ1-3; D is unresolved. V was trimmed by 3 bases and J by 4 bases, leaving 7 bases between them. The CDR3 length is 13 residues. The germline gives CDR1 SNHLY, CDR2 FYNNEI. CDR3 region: CASSDSEGNTIYF. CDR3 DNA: TGTGCCAGCAGTGATTCTGAGGGAAACACCATATATTTT.

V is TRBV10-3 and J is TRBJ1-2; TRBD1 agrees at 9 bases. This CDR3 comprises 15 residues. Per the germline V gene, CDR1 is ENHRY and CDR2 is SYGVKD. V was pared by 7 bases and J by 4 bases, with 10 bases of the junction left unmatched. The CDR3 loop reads CAINSRPGQGYGYTF. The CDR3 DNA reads TGTGCCATCAATAGTCGGCCGGGACAGGGCTATGGCTACACCTTC.

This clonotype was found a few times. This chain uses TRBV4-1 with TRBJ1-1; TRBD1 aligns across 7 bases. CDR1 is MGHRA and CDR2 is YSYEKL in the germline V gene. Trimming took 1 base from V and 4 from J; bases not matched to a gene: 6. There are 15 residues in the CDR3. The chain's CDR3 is CASSQGEGAGTEAFF. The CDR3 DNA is TGCGCCAGCAGCCAAGGGGAGGGGGCCGGCACTGAAGCTTTCTTT.

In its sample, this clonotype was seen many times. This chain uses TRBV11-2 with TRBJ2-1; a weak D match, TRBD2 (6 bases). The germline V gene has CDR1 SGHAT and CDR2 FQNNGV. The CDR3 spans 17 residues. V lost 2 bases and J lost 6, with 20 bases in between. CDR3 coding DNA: TGTGCCAGCAGCTTATATCAAGGCCGGCGGGGTCGCAATGAGCAGTTCTTC. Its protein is CASSLYQGRRGRNEQFF.

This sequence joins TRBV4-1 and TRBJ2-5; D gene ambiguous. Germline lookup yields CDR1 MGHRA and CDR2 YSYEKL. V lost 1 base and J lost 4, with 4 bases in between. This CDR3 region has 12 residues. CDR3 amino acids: CASSQGAETQYF. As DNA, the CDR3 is TGCGCCAGCAGCCAAGGTGCAGAGACCCAGTACTTC.

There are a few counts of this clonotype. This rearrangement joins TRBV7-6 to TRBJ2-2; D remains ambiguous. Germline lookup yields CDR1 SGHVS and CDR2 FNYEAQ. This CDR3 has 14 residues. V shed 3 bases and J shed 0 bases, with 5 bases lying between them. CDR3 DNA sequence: TGTGCCAGCAGCTTCGACGCGAACACCGGGGAGCTGTTTTTT. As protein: CASSFDANTGELFF.

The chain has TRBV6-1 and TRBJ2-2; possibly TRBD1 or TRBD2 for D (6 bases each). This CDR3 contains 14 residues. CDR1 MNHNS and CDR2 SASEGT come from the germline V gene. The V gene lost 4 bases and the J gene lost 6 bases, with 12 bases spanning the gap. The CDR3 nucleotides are TGTGCCAGCAGTGTTTATGGGGGGCCCGGGGAGCTGTTTTTT. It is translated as CASSVYGGPGELFF.

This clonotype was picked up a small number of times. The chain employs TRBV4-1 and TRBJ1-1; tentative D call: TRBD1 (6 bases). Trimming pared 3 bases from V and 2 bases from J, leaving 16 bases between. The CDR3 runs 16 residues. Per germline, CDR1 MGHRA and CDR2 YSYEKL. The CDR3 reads CASSQADRRGNTEAFF. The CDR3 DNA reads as TGCGCCAGCAGCCAGGCTGACAGGAGGGGTAACACTGAAGCTTTCTTT.

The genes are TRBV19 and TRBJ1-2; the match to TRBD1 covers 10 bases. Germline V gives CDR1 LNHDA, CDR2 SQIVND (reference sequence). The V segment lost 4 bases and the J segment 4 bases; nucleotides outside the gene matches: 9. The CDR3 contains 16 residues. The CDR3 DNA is TGTGCCAGTAGTAAAAGACAGGGGGCTATCGTCTATGGCTACACCTTC. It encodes CASSKRQGAIVYGYTF.

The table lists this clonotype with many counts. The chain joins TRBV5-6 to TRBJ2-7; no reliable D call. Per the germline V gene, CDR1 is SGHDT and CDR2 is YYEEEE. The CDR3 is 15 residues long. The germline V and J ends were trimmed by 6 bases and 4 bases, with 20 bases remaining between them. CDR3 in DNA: TGTGCCAGCACCAATGACAACCCCGGCGCTTACGAGCAGTACTTC. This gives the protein CASTNDNPGAYEQYF.

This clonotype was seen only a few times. This chain's CDR3 is CASSYYPAGTSGGAGETQYF. The CDR3 DNA sequence: TGTGCCAGCAGTTACTACCCCGCCGGGACTAGCGGGGGGGCCGGTGAGACCCAGTACTTC. This chain uses TRBV6-6 with TRBJ2-5; 16 nucleotides agree with TRBD2. This CDR3 contains 20 residues. V was clipped by 1 base and J by 5 bases; unmatched bases: 13. Per the germline V gene, CDR1 is MNHNY and CDR2 is SVGAGI (reference sequence).

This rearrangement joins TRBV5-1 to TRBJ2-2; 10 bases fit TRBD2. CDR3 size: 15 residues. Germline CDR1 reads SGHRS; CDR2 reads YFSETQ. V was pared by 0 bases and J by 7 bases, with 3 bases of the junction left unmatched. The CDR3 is CASSLEGLAFGELFF. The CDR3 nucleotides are TGCGCCAGCAGCTTGGAGGGACTAGCGTTCGGGGAGCTGTTTTTT. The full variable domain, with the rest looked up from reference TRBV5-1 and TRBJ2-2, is KAGVTQTPRYLIKTRGQQVTLSCSPISGHRSVSWYQQTPGQGLQFLFEYFSETQRNKGNFPGRFSGRQFSNSRSEMNVSTLELGDSALYLCASSLEGLAFGELFFGEGSRLTVL.